This entry describes one T cell receptor beta chain. Its antigen remains unknown. The record originates from a study of cytomegalovirus exposure and HLA in healthy donors. General study findings and limits: An analysis was carried out later, and it reportedly showed fewer N-insertions in an Asian-associated ancestry cluster than the 666-donor mean.

13 Jbeta primers and 60 Vbeta primers were used for the PCR. Repertoires were generated with immunoSEQ multiplex PCR, while TCRdb's copy carries only in-frame clones and drops some. Seen here are about 120,000 clones, 74% observed once, and the top ten hold approximately 2.2%. Sequenced input: PBMCs. The TCR sequence derives from a human donor in good health.

CDR3 in amino acids: CASSLDGWTSGSLSYEQYF. The CDR3, as DNA: TGCGCCAGCAGCTTGGACGGCTGGACTAGCGGGAGCCTCAGCTACGAGCAGTACTTC. V is TRBV5-1 and J is TRBJ2-7; 13 bases align to TRBD2. The CDR3 is made up of 19 amino acids. V lost 0 bases and J lost 3; bases outside the gene matches: 12. Looked up from germline, CDR1 is SGHRS and CDR2 is YFSETQ. The complete variable domain, with remaining parts taken from reference TRBV5-1 and TRBJ2-7, reads KAGVTQTPRYLIKTRGQQVTLSCSPISGHRSVSWYQQTPGQGLQFLFEYFSETQRNKGNFPGRFSGRQFSNSRSEMNVSTLELGDSALYLCASSLDGWTSGSLSYEQYFGPGTRLTVT.